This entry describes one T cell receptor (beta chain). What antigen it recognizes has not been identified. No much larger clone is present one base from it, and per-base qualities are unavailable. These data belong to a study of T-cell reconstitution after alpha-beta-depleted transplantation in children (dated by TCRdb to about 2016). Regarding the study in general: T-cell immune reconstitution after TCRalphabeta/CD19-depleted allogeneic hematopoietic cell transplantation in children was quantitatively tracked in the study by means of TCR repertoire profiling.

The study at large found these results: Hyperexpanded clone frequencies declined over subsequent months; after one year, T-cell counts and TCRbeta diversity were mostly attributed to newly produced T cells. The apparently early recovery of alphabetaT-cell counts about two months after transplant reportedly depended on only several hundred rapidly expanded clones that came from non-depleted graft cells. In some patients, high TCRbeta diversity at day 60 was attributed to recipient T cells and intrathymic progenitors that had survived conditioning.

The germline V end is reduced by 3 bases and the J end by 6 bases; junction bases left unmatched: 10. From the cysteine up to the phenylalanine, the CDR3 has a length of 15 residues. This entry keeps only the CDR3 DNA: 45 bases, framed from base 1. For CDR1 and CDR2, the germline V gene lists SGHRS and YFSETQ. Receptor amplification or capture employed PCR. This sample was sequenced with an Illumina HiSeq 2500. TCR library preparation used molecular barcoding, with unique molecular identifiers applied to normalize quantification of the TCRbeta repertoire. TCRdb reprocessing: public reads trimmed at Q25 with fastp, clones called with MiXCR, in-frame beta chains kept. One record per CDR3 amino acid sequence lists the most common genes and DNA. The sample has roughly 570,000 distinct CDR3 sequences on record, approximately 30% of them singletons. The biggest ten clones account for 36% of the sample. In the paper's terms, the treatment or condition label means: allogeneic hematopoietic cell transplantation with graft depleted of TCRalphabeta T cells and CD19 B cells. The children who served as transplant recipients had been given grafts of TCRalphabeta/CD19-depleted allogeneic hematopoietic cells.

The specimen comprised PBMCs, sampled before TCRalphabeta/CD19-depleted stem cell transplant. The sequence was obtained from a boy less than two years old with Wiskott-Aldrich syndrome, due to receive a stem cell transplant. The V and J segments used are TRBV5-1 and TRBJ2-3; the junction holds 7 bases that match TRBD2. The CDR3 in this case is CASSWGGPKGDTQYF. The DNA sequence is TGCGCCAGCAGCTGGGGAGGGCCGAAAGGGGATACGCAGTATTTT.